Detailed here is one T cell receptor (beta chain). This sample was taken from a study of T cell responses to AZD1222 COVID-19 vaccine. Trimming pared 5 bases from V and 1 base from J, leaving 11 bases between. The CDR3 runs to 14 residues. The germline V gene encodes CDR1 SGHVS and CDR2 FNYEAQ. Repertoires were generated with immunoSEQ multiplex PCR, while TCRdb's copy carries only in-frame clones and drops some. Among 90,000 to 140,000 clones listed, roughly 90% were seen once. This TCR was recovered from an adult in good health. The chain couples TRBV7-6 to TRBJ2-5; the D is unclear. The source material was peripheral blood, sampled on day 0 of AZD1222 vaccination. The CDR3 reads CASSRAGFQETQYF. The CDR3 DNA reads TGTGCCAGCAGCCGCGCTGGGTTCCAAGAGACCCAGTACTTC.